This T cell receptor (beta chain) was captured by sequencing in a study of T cells after yellow fever vaccination. Study-wide results and limits: Post-booster reappearance was seen for most primary-vaccination clones (about 96% CD4, about 90% CD8).

In this sample, this clonotype turned up many times. Its antigen is not identified. TCR cDNA, made by 5'RACE template switching, carried an added universal primer site and UMIs. TCRdb called the 5' RACE reads again in MiXCR, with one record for every CDR3 protein. Among approximately 240,000 distinct CDR3 sequences, roughly 3.7% were seen once, and the ten largest hold roughly a fifth. The sample was PBMCs, taken 15 days after the yellow fever booster vaccination. The receptor was derived from a man younger than 35 who received the YFV17D yellow fever vaccine.

The CDR3 protein is CASSQDEGGCSYEQYV. The CDR3 DNA sequence: TGTGCCAGCAGCCAAGATGAAGGGGGGTGCTCCTACGAGCAGTACGTC. The chain links TRBV3-1 to TRBJ2-7, with D perhaps being TRBD1 or TRBD2 (6 bases each). With 0 bases removed from V and 0 bases from J, the gap between germline ends came to 12 bases. The length of the CDR3 is 16 residues. Germline CDR1 reads LGHDT; CDR2 reads YNNKEL (reference sequence).